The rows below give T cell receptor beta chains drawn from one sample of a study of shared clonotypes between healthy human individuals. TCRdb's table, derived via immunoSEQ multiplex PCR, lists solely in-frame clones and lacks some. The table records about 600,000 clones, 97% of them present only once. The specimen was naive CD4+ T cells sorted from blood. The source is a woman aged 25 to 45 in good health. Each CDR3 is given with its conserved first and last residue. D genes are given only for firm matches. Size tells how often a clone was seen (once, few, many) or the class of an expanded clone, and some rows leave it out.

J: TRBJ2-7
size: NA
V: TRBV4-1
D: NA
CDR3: CASSQGARGDEQYF
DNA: TGCGCCAGCAGCCAAGGTGCCAGGGGGGACGAGCAGTACTTC

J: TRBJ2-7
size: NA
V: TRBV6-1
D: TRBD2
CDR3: CASGGLAGVDEQYF
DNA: TGTGCCAGCGGGGGACTAGCGGGAGTTGATGAGCAGTACTTC

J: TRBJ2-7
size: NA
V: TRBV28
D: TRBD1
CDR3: CASRTGGQVYEQYF
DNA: TGTGCCAGCCGGACAGGGGGCCAGGTTTACGAGCAGTACTTC

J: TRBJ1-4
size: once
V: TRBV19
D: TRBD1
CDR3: CASSDTGQWGRSF
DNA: TGTGCCAGTAGTGACACGGGACAGTGGGGCCGGTCCTTT

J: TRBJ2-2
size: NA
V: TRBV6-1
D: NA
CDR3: CASRQANTGELFF
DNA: TGTGCCAGCAGACAGGCGAACACCGGGGAGCTGTTTTTT

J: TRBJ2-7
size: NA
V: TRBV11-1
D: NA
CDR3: CASSFLGPGFSYEQYF
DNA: TGTGCCAGCAGCTTTCTGGGACCAGGGTTTTCCTACGAGCAGTACTTC

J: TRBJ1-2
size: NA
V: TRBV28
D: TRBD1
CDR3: CASSLYSGGYGYTF
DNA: TGTGCCAGCAGTTTATATTCAGGGGGCTATGGCTACACCTTC

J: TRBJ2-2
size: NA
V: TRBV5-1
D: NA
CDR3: CASSFRATGELFF
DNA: TGCGCCAGCAGCTTTCGGGCTACCGGGGAGCTGTTTTTT

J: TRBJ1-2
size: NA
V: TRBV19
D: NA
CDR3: CASTLSRQTSGYTF
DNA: TGTGCCAGTACCCTATCCCGGCAGACGAGTGGCTACACCTTC

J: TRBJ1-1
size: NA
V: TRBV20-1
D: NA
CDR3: CSARINTEAFF
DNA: TGCAGTGCTAGAATAAACACTGAAGCTTTCTTT

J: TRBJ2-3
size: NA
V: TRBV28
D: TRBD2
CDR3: CASRTSGRSDTQYF
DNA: TGTGCCAGCAGGACTAGCGGGAGATCGGATACGCAGTATTTT

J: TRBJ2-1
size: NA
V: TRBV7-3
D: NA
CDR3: CASSLTTLEKGEQFF
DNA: TGTGCCAGCAGCTTAACCACACTAGAAAAGGGTGAGCAGTTCTTC

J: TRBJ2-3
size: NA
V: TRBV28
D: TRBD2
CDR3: CASSLAPGTSGSSTDTQYF
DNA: TGTGCCAGCAGTTTAGCCCCCGGGACTAGCGGGAGTAGCACAGATACGCAGTATTTT

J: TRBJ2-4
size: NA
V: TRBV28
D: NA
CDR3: CASSLASKNIQYF
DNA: TGTGCCAGCAGTTTGGCCAGCAAAAACATTCAGTACTTC

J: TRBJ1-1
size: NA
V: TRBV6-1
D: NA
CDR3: CASSRSRVNTEAFF
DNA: TGTGCCAGCAGTAGATCCAGGGTTAACACTGAAGCTTTCTTT

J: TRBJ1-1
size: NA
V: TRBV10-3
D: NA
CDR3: CAISEPGHVNTEAFF
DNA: TGTGCCATCAGTGAGCCGGGACACGTGAACACTGAAGCTTTCTTT

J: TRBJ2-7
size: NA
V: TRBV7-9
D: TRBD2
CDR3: CASSLGGGRVYEQYF
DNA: TGTGCCAGCAGCTTAGGAGGCGGGAGGGTTTACGAGCAGTACTTC

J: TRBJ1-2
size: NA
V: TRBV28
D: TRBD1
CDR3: CASSSPGGSRYGYTF
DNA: TGTGCCAGCAGTTCCCCAGGGGGCTCGCGGTATGGCTACACCTTC

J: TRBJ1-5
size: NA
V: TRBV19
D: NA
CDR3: CASEKGLGSQPQHF
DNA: TGTGCCAGCGAAAAGGGTTTGGGTAGTCAGCCCCAGCATTTT

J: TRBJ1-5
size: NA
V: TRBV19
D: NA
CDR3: CASSPLSNQPQHF
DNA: TGTGCCAGTAGTCCCTTAAGCAATCAGCCCCAGCATTTT

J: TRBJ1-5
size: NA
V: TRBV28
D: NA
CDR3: CASSGGDHQPQHF
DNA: TGTGCCAGCAGTGGGGGCGACCATCAGCCCCAGCATTTT

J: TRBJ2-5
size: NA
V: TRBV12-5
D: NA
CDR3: CASGLKRRVETQYF
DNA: TGTGCTAGTGGTTTGAAGCGCAGGGTCGAGACCCAGTACTTC

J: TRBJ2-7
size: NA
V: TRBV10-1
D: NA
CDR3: CASSENSGPYEQYF
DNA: TGCGCCAGCAGTGAGAATAGCGGACCCTACGAGCAGTACTTC

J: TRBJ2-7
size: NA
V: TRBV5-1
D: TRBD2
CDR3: CASSFSGLATYEQYF
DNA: TGCGCCAGCAGCTTTTCAGGACTAGCGACCTACGAGCAGTACTTC

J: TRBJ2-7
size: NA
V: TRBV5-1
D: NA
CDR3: CASSFPRGPDRSYEQYF
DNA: TGCGCCAGCAGCTTTCCGAGGGGCCCCGACCGCTCCTACGAGCAGTACTTC

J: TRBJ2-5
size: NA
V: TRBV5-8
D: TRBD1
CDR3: CASSGQGLDQETQYF
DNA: TGTGCCAGCAGCGGACAGGGGTTGGACCAAGAGACCCAGTACTTC

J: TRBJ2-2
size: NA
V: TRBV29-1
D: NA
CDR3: CSVEEGPSRGTGELFF
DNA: TGCAGCGTTGAAGAGGGACCCTCACGAGGCACCGGGGAGCTGTTTTTT

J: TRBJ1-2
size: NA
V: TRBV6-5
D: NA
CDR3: CASSYSRQALYGYTF
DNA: TGTGCCAGCAGTTACTCCCGACAGGCACTATATGGCTACACCTTC

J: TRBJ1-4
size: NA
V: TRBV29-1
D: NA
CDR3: CSVEDEYGSGEKLFF
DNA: TGCAGCGTTGAAGATGAGTACGGAAGCGGTGAAAAACTGTTTTTT

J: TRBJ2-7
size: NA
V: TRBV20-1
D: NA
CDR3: CSATDTYEQYF
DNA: TGCAGTGCTACTGACACATACGAGCAGTACTTC

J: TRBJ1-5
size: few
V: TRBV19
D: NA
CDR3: CASSSGEDQPQHF
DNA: TGTGCCAGTAGCTCAGGGGAGGACCAGCCCCAGCATTTT

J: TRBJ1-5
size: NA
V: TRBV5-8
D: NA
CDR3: CASTRPSSNQPQHF
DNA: TGTGCCAGCACCCGGCCGTCTAGCAATCAGCCCCAGCATTTT

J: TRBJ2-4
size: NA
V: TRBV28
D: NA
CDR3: CASQGAGLAKNIQYF
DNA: TGTGCCAGCCAAGGGGCAGGGCTAGCCAAAAACATTCAGTACTTC

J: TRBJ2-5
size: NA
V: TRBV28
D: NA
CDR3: CASSFPAVDGETQYF
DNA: TGTGCCAGCAGTTTTCCGGCTGTAGACGGGGAGACCCAGTACTTC

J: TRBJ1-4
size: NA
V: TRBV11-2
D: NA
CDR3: CASSLAREKLFF
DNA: TGTGCCAGCAGCTTAGCAAGAGAAAAACTGTTTTTT

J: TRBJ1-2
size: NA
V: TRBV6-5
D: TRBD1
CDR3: CASSQDRARGYTF
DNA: TGTGCCAGCAGCCAGGACAGGGCGAGGGGCTACACCTTC

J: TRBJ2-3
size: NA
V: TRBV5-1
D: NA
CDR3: CASSLVRPTDTQYF
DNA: TGCGCCAGCAGCTTGGTACGGCCCACAGATACGCAGTATTTT

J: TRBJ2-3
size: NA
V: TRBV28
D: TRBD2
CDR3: CASSPRLASTDTQYF
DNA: TGTGCCAGCAGTCCGCGACTAGCGAGCACAGATACGCAGTATTTT

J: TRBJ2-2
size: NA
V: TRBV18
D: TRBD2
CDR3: CASSPLAGGLTGELFF
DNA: TGTGCCAGCTCACCCCTAGCGGGAGGCCTCACCGGGGAGCTGTTTTTT

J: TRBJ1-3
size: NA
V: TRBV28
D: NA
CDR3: CASREGTSGNTIYF
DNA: TGTGCCAGCAGAGAGGGCACCTCTGGAAACACCATATATTTT

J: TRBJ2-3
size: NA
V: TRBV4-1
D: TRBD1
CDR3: CASSQERDRGRRDTQYF
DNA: TGCGCCAGCAGCCAAGAGCGGGACAGGGGGCGTCGGGATACGCAGTATTTT

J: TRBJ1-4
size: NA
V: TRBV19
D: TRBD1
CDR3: CAASGGNAKLFF
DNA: TGTGCCGCCTCAGGGGGCAATGCTAAACTGTTTTTT

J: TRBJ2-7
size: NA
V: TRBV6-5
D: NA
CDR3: CASSSPRVGWGKYF
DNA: TGTGCCAGCAGTTCCCCCCGGGTGGGGTGGGGGAAGTACTTC

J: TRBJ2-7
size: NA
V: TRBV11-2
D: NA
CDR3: CASSLVPRGYSYEQYF
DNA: TGTGCCAGCAGCTTAGTTCCCAGGGGCTATTCCTACGAGCAGTACTTC

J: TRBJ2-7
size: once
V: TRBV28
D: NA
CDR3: CASSLTGQLRVYEQYF
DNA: TGTGCCAGCAGTTTGACCGGCCAGCTTAGGGTTTACGAGCAGTACTTC

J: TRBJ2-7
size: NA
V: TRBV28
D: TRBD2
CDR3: CASSFRLPSGRALEQYF
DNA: TGTGCCAGCAGTTTCCGCCTCCCCAGCGGGAGGGCCCTCGAGCAGTACTTC

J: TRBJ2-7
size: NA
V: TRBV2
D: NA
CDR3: CASIWDTAYEQYF
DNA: TGTGCCAGCATATGGGACACGGCCTACGAGCAGTACTTC

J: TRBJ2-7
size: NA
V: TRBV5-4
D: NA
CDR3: CASSLDGGMSSYEQYF
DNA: TGTGCCAGCAGCTTGGATGGCGGGATGAGCTCCTACGAGCAGTACTTC

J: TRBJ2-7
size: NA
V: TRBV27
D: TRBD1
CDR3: CASSWGWDRNYEQYF
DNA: TGTGCCAGCAGTTGGGGGTGGGACAGGAACTACGAGCAGTACTTC

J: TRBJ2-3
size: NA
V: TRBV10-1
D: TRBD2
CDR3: CASSFSSGDTDTQYF
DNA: TGCGCCAGCTCCTTTTCTAGCGGTGACACAGATACGCAGTATTTT

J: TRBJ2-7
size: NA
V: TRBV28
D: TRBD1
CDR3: CASSPAGQGRSEQYF
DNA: TGTGCCAGCAGTCCGGCGGGACAGGGGCGATCCGAGCAGTACTTC

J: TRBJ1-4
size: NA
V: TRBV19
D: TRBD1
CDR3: CASSTTGGAEKLFF
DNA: TGTGCCAGTAGTACGACAGGGGGAGCAGAAAAACTGTTTTTT

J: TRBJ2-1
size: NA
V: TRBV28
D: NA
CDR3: CASSLNFIRQFF
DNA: TGTGCCAGCAGTTTAAACTTCATAAGGCAGTTCTTC

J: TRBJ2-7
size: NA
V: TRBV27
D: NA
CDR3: CASSLFSQGGEQYF
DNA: TGTGCCAGCAGTTTATTCAGTCAGGGAGGCGAGCAGTACTTC

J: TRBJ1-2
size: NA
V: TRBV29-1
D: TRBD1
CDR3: CSVGQGGLGGYTF
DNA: TGCAGCGTTGGACAGGGGGGTTTGGGTGGCTACACCTTC

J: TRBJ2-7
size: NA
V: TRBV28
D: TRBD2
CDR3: CASTIGRSTYEQYF
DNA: TGTGCCAGCACCATCGGGAGGAGCACCTACGAGCAGTACTTC

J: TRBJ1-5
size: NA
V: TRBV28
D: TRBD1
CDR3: CASSSGQRNQPQHF
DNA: TGTGCCAGCAGTTCGGGACAGCGCAATCAGCCCCAGCATTTT

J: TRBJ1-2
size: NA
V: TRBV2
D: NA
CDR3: CASSGRTAQLDGYTF
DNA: TGTGCCAGCAGTGGCCGGACCGCACAGCTTGATGGCTACACCTTC

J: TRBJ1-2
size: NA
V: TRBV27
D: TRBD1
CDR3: CASSSTGVGYTF
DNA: TGTGCCAGCAGTTCCACAGGGGTAGGCTACACCTTC

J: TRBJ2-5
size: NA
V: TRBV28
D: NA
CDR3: CASGPRGETQYF
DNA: TGTGCCAGCGGGCCCAGAGGAGAGACCCAGTACTTC